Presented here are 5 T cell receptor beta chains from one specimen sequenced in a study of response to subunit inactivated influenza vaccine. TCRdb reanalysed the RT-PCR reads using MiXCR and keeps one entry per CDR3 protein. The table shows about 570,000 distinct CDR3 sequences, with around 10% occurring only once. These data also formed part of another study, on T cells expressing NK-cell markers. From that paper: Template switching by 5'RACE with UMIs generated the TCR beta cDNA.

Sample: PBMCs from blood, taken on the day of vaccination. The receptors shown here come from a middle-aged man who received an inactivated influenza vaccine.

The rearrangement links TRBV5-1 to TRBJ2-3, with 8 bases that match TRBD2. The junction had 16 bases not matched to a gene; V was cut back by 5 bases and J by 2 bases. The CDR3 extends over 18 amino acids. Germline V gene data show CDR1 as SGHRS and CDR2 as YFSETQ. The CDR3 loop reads CASRPSGGSFRDTDTQYF. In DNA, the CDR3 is TGCGCCAGCAGGCCGAGCGGGGGCTCGTTTCGGGACACAGATACGCAGTATTTT.

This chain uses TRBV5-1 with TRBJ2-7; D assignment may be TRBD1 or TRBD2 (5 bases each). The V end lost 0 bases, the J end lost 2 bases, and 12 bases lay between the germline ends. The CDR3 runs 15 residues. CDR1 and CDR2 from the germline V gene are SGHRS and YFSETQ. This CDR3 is CASSLGGTDAYEQYF. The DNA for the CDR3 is TGCGCCAGCAGCTTGGGGGGGACGGACGCCTACGAGCAGTACTTC. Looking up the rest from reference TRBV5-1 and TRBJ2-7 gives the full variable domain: KAGVTQTPRYLIKTRGQQVTLSCSPISGHRSVSWYQQTPGQGLQFLFEYFSETQRNKGNFPGRFSGRQFSNSRSEMNVSTLELGDSALYLCASSLGGTDAYEQYFGPGTRLTVT.

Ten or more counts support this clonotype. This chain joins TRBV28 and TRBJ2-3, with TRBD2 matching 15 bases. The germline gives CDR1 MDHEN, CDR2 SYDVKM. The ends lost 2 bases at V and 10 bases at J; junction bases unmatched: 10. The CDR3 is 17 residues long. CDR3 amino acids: CASSLDPGTSGGRSQYF. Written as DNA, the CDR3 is TGTGCCAGCAGTTTAGACCCTGGGACTAGCGGGGGGAGGTCGCAGTATTTT.

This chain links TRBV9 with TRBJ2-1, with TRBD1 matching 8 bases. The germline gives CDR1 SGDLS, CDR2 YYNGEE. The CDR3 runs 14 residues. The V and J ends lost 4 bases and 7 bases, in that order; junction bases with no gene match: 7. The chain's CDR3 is CASSPDQGANEQFF. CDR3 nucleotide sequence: TGTGCCAGCAGCCCAGACCAGGGGGCTAATGAGCAGTTCTTC. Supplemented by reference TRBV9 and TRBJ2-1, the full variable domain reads DSGVTQTPKHLITATGQRVTLRCSPRSGDLSVYWYQQSLDQGLQFLIQYYNGEERAKGNILERFSAQQFPDLHSELNLSSLELGDSALYFCASSPDQGANEQFFGPGTRLTVL.

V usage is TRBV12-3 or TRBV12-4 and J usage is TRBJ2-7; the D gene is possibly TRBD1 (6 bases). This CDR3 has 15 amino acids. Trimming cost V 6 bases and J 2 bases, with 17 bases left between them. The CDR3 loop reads CASSPDRINTYEQYF. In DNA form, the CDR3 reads TGTGCCAGCAGCCCCGACAGGATCAATACCTACGAGCAGTACTTC.